The 12 T cell receptor beta chains below all came from one sample that was sequenced in a study of blood T cell repertoires in COVID-19. Assay: immunoSEQ multiplex PCR; the TCRdb copy retains only in-frame clones and omits some. Among about 250,000 clones listed, just over 90% were seen once. Material for sequencing was PBMCs or T cells enriched from blood (not recorded which). The receptors were sampled from a woman aged 18-29 years who had recovered from COVID-19.

J is TRBJ2-1 and V is TRBV11-2; D is possibly TRBD2 (5 bases). The CDR3 contains 15 residues. Trimming took off 2 bases at V and 8 bases at J, with 16 bases between the two ends. CDR1 is SGHAT and CDR2 is FQNNGV in the germline V gene. The CDR3 is CASSLWRRTSYEQFF. CDR3 nucleotides: TGTGCCAGCAGCTTATGGAGGAGGACTTCCTATGAGCAGTTCTTC.

V and J are TRBV11-3 and TRBJ2-3; 11 bases align to TRBD2. This CDR3 is built from 16 residues. With 5 bases clipped from V and 0 bases from J, the junction kept 4 bases outside the gene matches. Germline CDR1 SGHNT, CDR2 YENEEA. The CDR3 sequence: CASSLLAGGSTDTQYF. In nucleotides, the CDR3 is TGTGCCAGCAGCCTTTTAGCGGGGGGGAGCACAGATACGCAGTATTTT. The full variable domain, in which reference TRBV11-3 and TRBJ2-3 provide the parts outside the CDR3, is EAGVVQSPRYKIIEKKQPVAFWCNPISGHNTLYWYLQNLGQGPELLIRYENEEAVDDSQLPKDRFSAERLKGVDSTLKIQPAELGDSAVYLCASSLLAGGSTDTQYFGPGTRLTVL.

This chain connects TRBV28 to TRBJ1-1, with a possible D match to TRBD1 (6 bases). This CDR3 has 14 residues. V dropped 1 base and J dropped 8 bases, with 14 bases sitting between them. Per the germline V gene, CDR1 is MDHEN and CDR2 is SYDVKM. The CDR3 reads CASSLFDRSPEAFF. DNA of the CDR3: TGTGCCAGCAGTTTATTCGACAGGTCTCCCGAAGCTTTCTTT.

The chain links TRBV9 to TRBJ2-7; 8 bases map to TRBD2. This CDR3 comprises 15 residues. CDR1 is SGDLS, CDR2 YYNGEE, per germline. The V and J ends lost 4 bases and 2 bases, in that order; junction bases with no gene match: 8. The CDR3 reads CASSPTTSATYEQYF. The CDR3 region has the DNA TGTGCCAGCAGCCCGACGACTAGCGCGACCTACGAGCAGTACTTC.

This clone is a singleton in its sample. This sequence joins TRBV11-3 and TRBJ1-1, with 10 bases fitting TRBD1. The CDR3 totals 17 residues. Germline CDR1 SGHNT, CDR2 YENEEA. With V trimmed by 4 bases and J by 1 base, 9 bases remained unmatched. CDR3 bases: TGTGCCAGCAGCTCGATTCATGGACAGGGGGGGAACACTGAAGCTTTCTTT. This sequence encodes CASSSIHGQGGNTEAFF. Drawing the rest from reference TRBV11-3 and TRBJ1-1, the complete variable domain is EAGVVQSPRYKIIEKKQPVAFWCNPISGHNTLYWYLQNLGQGPELLIRYENEEAVDDSQLPKDRFSAERLKGVDSTLKIQPAELGDSAVYLCASSSIHGQGGNTEAFFGQGTRLTVV.

The chain has TRBV28 and TRBJ2-2, with TRBD2 identical over 14 bases. Germline CDR1 is MDHEN and CDR2 is SYDVKM. V was clipped by 3 bases and J by 3 bases; unmatched bases: 6. The length of the CDR3 is 18 residues. CDR3 protein: CASSLGLAGAVDTGELFF. Written as DNA, the CDR3 is TGTGCCAGCAGTTTGGGACTAGCGGGAGCGGTGGACACCGGGGAGCTGTTTTTT.

In this sample, this clone turned up once. The V and J genes are TRBV19 and TRBJ1-2; the D gene is possibly TRBD1 (6 bases). The germline CDR1 and CDR2 sequences are LNHDA and SQIVND (reference sequence). The CDR3 has 14 amino acids. The V and J ends lost 3 bases and 3 bases respectively, with 11 bases between them. The CDR3 here is CASSMSGTYYGYTF. DNA for the CDR3: TGTGCCAGTAGTATGAGTGGGACATACTATGGCTACACCTTC.

The J gene is TRBJ1-5, the V gene TRBV28; no definite D call. The V gene lost 6 bases and the J gene lost 4 bases, with 7 bases spanning the gap. The CDR3 is 12 amino acids. Per germline, CDR1 MDHEN and CDR2 SYDVKM. The CDR3 sequence is CASRTLNQPQHF. In nucleotides, the CDR3 is TGTGCCAGCAGAACTTTAAATCAGCCCCAGCATTTT.

V and J are TRBV19 and TRBJ1-6; D gene unclear. The CDR3 loop spans 12 amino acids. Looked up from germline, CDR1 is LNHDA and CDR2 is SQIVND (reference sequence). V dropped 5 bases and J dropped 6 bases, with 5 bases sitting between them. For the CDR3, the DNA is TGTGCCAGTAGTTGGGCTAATTCACCCCTCCACTTT. Translated: CASSWANSPLHF.

The chain uses TRBV7-2 and TRBJ1-2, with a possible D match to TRBD1 (6 bases). Trimming removed 2 bases at V and 0 bases at J, with 10 bases between. CDR3 length: 15 amino acids. CDR1 is SGHTA and CDR2 is FQGNSA in the germline V gene. The CDR3 loop reads CASSLRPGANYGYTF. Written as DNA, the CDR3 is TGTGCCAGCAGCTTACGGCCAGGGGCTAACTATGGCTACACCTTC.

For the CDR3, the DNA is TGCGCCAGCAGAGCGAACACTGAAGCTTTCTTT. This sequence encodes CASRANTEAFF. V usage is TRBV5-1 and J usage is TRBJ1-1; D unresolved. Germline V lookup: CDR1 SGHRS, CDR2 YFSETQ. This CDR3 is 11 amino acids long. Trimming removed 5 bases at V and 1 base at J, with 3 bases between.

This clone appeared once. The DNA for the CDR3 is TGTGCCAGCAGCCCGCACTGGTCTGGAAACACCATATATTTT. It encodes CASSPHWSGNTIYF. This chain links TRBV7-8 with TRBJ1-3; D is ambiguous. Germline V gene sequence: CDR1 SGHVS, CDR2 FQNEAQ. Trimming shortened V by 5 bases and J by 1 base, and 9 bases separated the two germline ends. The CDR3 contains 14 residues.